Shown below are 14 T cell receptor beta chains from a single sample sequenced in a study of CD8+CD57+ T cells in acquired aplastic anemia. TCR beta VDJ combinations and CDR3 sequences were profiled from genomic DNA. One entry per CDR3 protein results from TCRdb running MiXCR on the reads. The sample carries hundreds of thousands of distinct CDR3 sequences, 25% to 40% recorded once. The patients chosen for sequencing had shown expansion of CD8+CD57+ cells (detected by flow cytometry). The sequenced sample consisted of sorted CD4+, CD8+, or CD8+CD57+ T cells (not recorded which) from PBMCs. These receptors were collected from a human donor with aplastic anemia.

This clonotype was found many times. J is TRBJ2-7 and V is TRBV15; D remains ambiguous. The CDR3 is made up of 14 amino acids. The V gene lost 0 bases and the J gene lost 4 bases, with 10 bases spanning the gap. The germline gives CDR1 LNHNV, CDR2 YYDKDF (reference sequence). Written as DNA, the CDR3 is TGTGCCACCAGCAGAGATTTGGTACTTTACGAGCAGTACTTC. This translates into CATSRDLVLYEQYF.

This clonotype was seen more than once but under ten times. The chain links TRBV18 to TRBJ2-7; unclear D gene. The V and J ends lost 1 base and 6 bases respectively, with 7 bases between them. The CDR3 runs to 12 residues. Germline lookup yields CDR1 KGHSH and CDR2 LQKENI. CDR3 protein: CASSPQSAEQYF. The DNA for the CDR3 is TGTGCCAGCTCACCACAAAGCGCCGAGCAGTACTTC.

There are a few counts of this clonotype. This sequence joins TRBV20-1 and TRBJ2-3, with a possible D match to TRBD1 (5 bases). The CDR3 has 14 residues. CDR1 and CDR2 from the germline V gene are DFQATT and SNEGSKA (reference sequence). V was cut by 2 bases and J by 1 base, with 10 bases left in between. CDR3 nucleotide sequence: TGCAGTGCTAGACCCCCGACAGGCACAGATACGCAGTATTTT. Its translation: CSARPPTGTDTQYF.

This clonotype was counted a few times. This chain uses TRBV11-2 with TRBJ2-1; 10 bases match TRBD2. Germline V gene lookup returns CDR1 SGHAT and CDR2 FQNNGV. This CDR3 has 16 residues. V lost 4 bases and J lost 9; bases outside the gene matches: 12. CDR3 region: CASSSMTLAGGPEQFF. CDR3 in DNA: TGTGCCAGCAGCTCAATGACCTTAGCGGGAGGCCCTGAGCAGTTCTTC.

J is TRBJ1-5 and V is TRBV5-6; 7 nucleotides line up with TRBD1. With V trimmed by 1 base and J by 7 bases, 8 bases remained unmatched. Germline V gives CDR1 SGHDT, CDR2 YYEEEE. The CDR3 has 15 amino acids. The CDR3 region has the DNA TGTGCCAGCAGCTTGTACCAGGGGGGAAGACAGCCCCAGCATTTT. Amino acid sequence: CASSLYQGGRQPQHF.

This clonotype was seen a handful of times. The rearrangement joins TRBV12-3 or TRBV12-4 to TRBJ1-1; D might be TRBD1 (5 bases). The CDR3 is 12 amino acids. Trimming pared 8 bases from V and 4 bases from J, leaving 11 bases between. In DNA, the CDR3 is TGTGCCAGCCGGGGCCGATTCACTGAAGCTTTCTTT. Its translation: CASRGRFTEAFF.

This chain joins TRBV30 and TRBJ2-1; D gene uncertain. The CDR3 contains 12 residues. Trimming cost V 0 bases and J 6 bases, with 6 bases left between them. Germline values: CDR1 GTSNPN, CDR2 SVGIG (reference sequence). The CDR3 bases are TGTGCCTGGAGTGTACTGGGCAATGAGCAGTTCTTC. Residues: CAWSVLGNEQFF.

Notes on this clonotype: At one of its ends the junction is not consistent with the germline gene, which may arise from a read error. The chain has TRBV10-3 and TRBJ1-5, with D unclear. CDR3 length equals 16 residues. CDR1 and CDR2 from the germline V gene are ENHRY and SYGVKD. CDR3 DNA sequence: TGTGCCAACAGTTACTCGGCGGGAAACGGCAATCAGCCCCAGCATTTT. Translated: CANSYSAGNGNQPQHF.

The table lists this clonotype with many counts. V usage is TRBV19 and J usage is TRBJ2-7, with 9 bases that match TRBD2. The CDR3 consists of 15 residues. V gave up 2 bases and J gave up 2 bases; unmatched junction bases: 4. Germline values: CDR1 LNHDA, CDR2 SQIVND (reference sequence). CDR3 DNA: TGTGCCAGTAGTATAACTAGCGGGCCGACCTACGAGCAGTACTTC. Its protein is CASSITSGPTYEQYF.

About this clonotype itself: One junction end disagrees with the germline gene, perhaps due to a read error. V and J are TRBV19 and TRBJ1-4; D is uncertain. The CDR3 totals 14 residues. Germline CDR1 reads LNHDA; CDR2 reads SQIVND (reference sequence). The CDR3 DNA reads TGTGCCAGTAGTATCGCAGAGGTTAATGAAGAACTGTTTTTT. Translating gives CASSIAEVNEELFF.

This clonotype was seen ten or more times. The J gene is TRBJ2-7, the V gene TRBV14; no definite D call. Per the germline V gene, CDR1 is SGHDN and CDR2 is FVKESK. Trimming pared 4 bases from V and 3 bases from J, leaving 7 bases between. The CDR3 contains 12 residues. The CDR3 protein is CASSPDGYEQYF. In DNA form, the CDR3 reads TGTGCCAGCAGCCCTGACGGCTACGAGCAGTACTTC.

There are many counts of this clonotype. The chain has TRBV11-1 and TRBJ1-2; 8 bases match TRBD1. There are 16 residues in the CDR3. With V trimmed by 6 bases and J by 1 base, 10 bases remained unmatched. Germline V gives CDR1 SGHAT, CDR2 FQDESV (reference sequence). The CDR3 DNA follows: TGTGCCAGCAGAATAGACCGGGACAGGATTAACTATGGCTACACCTTC. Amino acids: CASRIDRDRINYGYTF.

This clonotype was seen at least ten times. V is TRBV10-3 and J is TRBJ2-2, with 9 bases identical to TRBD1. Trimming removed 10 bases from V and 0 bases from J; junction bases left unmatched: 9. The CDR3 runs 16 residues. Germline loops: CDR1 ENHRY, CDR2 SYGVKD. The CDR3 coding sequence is TGTGCCACACAGGGGGCTGGGGGAGCGAACACCGGGGAGCTGTTTTTT. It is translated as CATQGAGGANTGELFF.

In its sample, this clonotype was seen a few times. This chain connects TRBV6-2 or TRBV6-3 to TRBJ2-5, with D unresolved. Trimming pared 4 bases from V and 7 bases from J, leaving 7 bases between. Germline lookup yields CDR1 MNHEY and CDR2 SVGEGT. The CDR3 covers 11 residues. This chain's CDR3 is CASSFYGTQYF. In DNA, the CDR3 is TGTGCCAGCAGTTTTTACGGGACCCAGTACTTC.